These 29 T cell receptor beta chains share one sample of origin, sequenced in a study of shared clonotypes between healthy human individuals. Assay: immunoSEQ multiplex PCR; the TCRdb copy retains only in-frame clones and omits some. The table has about 1.5 million clones, around 98% seen once. The specimen was naive CD4+ T cells sorted from blood. The subset was: CD45RA+ positively selected. The origin of the receptors is a man younger than 45 in good health.

The CDR3 sequence: CASSYHRQAYEQYF. CDR3 nucleotide sequence: TGTGCCAGCAGTTACCACCGACAAGCCTACGAGCAGTACTTC. The rearrangement uses TRBV6-5 and TRBJ2-7; D unclear. Trimming left V 2 bases short and J 2 bases short, with 10 bases between. In germline, CDR1 is MNHEY, CDR2 SVGAGI. The CDR3 is 14 residues long.

Here the CDR3 reads CASSPLAGTGSNEQYF. Here the CDR3 DNA reads TGTGCCAGCTCACCATTAGCGGGGACAGGGTCCAACGAGCAGTACTTC. The gene calls are TRBV18 and TRBJ2-7; tentatively, D is TRBD1 (9 bases). The V gene's germline CDR1 is KGHSH and CDR2 LQKENI. Trimming shortened V by 2 bases and J by 5 bases, and 19 bases separated the two germline ends. The CDR3 consists of 16 residues.

The chain has TRBV6-5 and TRBJ1-2; a possible D gene is TRBD1 (6 bases). Germline V gene lookup returns CDR1 MNHEY and CDR2 SVGAGI. The CDR3 is 15 amino acids. V was pared by 0 bases and J by 0 bases, with 8 bases between. The CDR3 DNA follows: TGTGCCAGCAGTTACTCGGGGGCACCTAACTATGGCTACACCTTC. This sequence encodes CASSYSGAPNYGYTF.

V usage is TRBV30 and J usage is TRBJ2-5; 8 bases match TRBD1. Germline V gene lookup returns CDR1 GTSNPN and CDR2 SVGIG (reference sequence). This CDR3 comprises 14 residues. Trimming at V came to 3 bases and at J to 5 bases, leaving 8 bases not matched to a gene. The CDR3 protein is CAWRGTGLVETQYF. The DNA of the CDR3 is TGTGCCTGGAGGGGGACAGGACTGGTGGAGACCCAGTACTTC.

The chain has TRBV7-3 and TRBJ1-1; D unclear. Germline V CDR1 and CDR2: SGHTA, FQGTGA. This CDR3 region has 14 residues. V lost 4 bases and J 4 bases, leaving 13 bases between the germline ends. CDR3 nucleotide sequence: TGTGCCAGCAGCTCCCTCACGTTGGGCACTGAAGCTTTCTTT. This gives the protein CASSSLTLGTEAFF. The full variable domain, rest sourced from reference TRBV7-3 and TRBJ1-1, is GAGVSQTPSNKVTEKGKYVELRCDPISGHTALYWYRQSLGQGPEFLIYFQGTGAADDSGLPNDRFFAVRPEGSVSTLKIQRTERGDSAVYLCASSSLTLGTEAFFGQGTRLTVV.

This sequence joins TRBV27 and TRBJ2-7, with 14 bases lining up with TRBD2. V gave up 5 bases and J gave up 3 bases; unmatched junction bases: 15. Germline-derived CDR1 and CDR2 are MNHEY and SMNVEV (reference sequence). The CDR3 consists of 19 residues. The CDR3 region is CASSPGLALGTSGSYEQYF. CDR3 coding DNA: TGTGCCAGCAGTCCAGGGCTAGCGCTTGGGACTAGCGGGAGCTACGAGCAGTACTTC.

This clone is a singleton in its sample. The chain is built from TRBV7-6 and TRBJ2-7, with 8 bases aligning to TRBD1. V shed 5 bases, J shed 9 bases, and the junction held 6 bases outside the gene matches. Germline assignment: CDR1 SGHVS and CDR2 FNYEAQ. The CDR3 is 12 amino acids. CDR3 sequence reads: CASSPRTGTQYF. The CDR3 nucleotides are TGTGCCAGCAGCCCTAGGACAGGGACGCAGTACTTC.

The chain recombines TRBV30 with TRBJ2-1, with a tentative D call TRBD1 (6 bases). V was clipped by 0 bases and J by 12 bases, with 15 bases between them. Germline CDR1 is GTSNPN and CDR2 is SVGIG (reference sequence). The CDR3 totals 13 residues. The CDR3 nucleotides read TGTGCCTGGAGTGTAAGGACAGCCGATAGGCAGTTCTTC. It translates to CAWSVRTADRQFF.

The chain joins TRBV19 to TRBJ2-1, with TRBD2 identical over 16 bases. Unmatched junction bases numbered 9, after V lost 3 bases and J lost 4 bases. The length of the CDR3 is 19 residues. Per the germline V gene, CDR1 is LNHDA and CDR2 is SQIVND (reference sequence). CDR3 sequence: CASSILGGTSGGEYNEQFF. CDR3 DNA sequence: TGTGCCAGTAGTATTCTAGGTGGGACTAGCGGGGGGGAGTACAATGAGCAGTTCTTC.

The gene calls are TRBV5-1 and TRBJ2-7; D is possibly TRBD2 (6 bases). The CDR3 has 15 residues. The germline V and J ends were trimmed by 0 bases and 3 bases, with 13 bases remaining between them. The germline V gene encodes CDR1 SGHRS and CDR2 YFSETQ. The CDR3 is CASSLATAGLYEQYF. CDR3 in DNA: TGCGCCAGCAGCTTGGCCACAGCGGGCCTCTACGAGCAGTACTTC. Full variable domain (outside the CDR3, taken from reference TRBV5-1 and TRBJ2-7): KAGVTQTPRYLIKTRGQQVTLSCSPISGHRSVSWYQQTPGQGLQFLFEYFSETQRNKGNFPGRFSGRQFSNSRSEMNVSTLELGDSALYLCASSLATAGLYEQYFGPGTRLTVT.

The chain uses TRBV30 and TRBJ1-1; a possible D gene is TRBD1 (5 bases). V was trimmed by 8 bases and J by 5 bases, leaving 21 bases between them. The CDR3 contains 14 residues. Germline V CDR1 and CDR2: GTSNPN, SVGIG (reference sequence). The CDR3 DNA follows: TGTGCCCTCAGGGACGGTGATGTTTGGACTGAAGCTTTCTTT. This translates into CALRDGDVWTEAFF.

The J gene is TRBJ1-2, the V gene TRBV18; 7 nucleotides align to TRBD1. This CDR3 has 18 residues. Trimming at V came to 3 bases and at J to 0 bases, leaving 13 bases not matched to a gene. Germline V gene data show CDR1 as KGHSH and CDR2 as LQKENI. CDR3 sequence reads: CASSPLSGRGNTNYGYTF. CDR3 DNA: TGTGCCAGCTCACCCCTGTCCGGCAGGGGGAATACTAACTATGGCTACACCTTC.

The chain combines TRBV5-4 with TRBJ2-5, with D tentatively TRBD2 (5 bases). V lost 3 bases and J lost 1, with 19 bases in between. Germline CDR1 and CDR2: SGHNT and YYREEE (reference sequence). CDR3 length equals 17 residues. The CDR3 sequence is CASSSLDRGSGQETQYF. The DNA for the CDR3 is TGTGCCAGCAGCTCCCTCGATCGGGGTTCGGGCCAAGAGACCCAGTACTTC.

The chain is built from TRBV5-4 and TRBJ2-3, with D possibly matching TRBD2 (6 bases). Trimming stripped 0 bases from V and 2 bases from J, with 13 bases between. This CDR3 contains 16 residues. From germline, CDR1 is SGHNT and CDR2 YYREEE (reference sequence). The CDR3 DNA reads as TGTGCCAGCAGCTTGGTTGGAGGGGCTGTCACAGATACGCAGTATTTT. Translated: CASSLVGGAVTDTQYF. Variable domain in full (rest from reference TRBV5-4 and TRBJ2-3): ETGVTQSPTHLIKTRGQQVTLRCSSQSGHNTVSWYQQALGQGPQFIFQYYREEENGRGNFPPRFSGLQFPNYSSELNVNALELDDSALYLCASSLVGGAVTDTQYFGPGTRLTVL.

The genes are TRBV5-8 and TRBJ1-1; no definite D call. Trimming took 1 base from V and 0 from J, leaving 10 bases between them. Germline V gives CDR1 SGHTS, CDR2 YDEGEE. This CDR3 region has 15 residues. CDR3 nucleotide sequence: TGTGCCAGCAGCTTGCTGGCGTCGGTGAACACTGAAGCTTTCTTT. Amino acids: CASSLLASVNTEAFF.

The rearrangement uses TRBV27 and TRBJ1-2; TRBD1 might be the D (6 bases). From germline, CDR1 is MNHEY and CDR2 SMNVEV (reference sequence). V was shortened by 3 bases and J by 7 bases, with 15 bases between the two germline ends. This CDR3 contains 14 residues. The CDR3, as DNA: TGTGCCAGCAGTTTTGGGGGCAAGGAGGGTGGCTACACCTTC. Its translation is CASSFGGKEGGYTF.

The chain is built from TRBV5-1 and TRBJ2-1, with 13 bases lining up with TRBD2. The CDR3 runs 15 residues. V shed 2 bases, J shed 8 bases, and the junction held 4 bases outside the gene matches. The V gene's germline CDR1 is SGHRS and CDR2 YFSETQ. CDR3: CASSFGLAGEHEQFF. The CDR3 bases are TGCGCCAGCAGCTTCGGACTAGCGGGAGAACATGAGCAGTTCTTC. The whole variable domain, remainder taken from reference TRBV5-1 and TRBJ2-1, is KAGVTQTPRYLIKTRGQQVTLSCSPISGHRSVSWYQQTPGQGLQFLFEYFSETQRNKGNFPGRFSGRQFSNSRSEMNVSTLELGDSALYLCASSFGLAGEHEQFFGPGTRLTVL.

V and J are TRBV7-2 and TRBJ2-7; the match to TRBD2 covers 7 bases. The CDR3 runs to 14 residues. Germline-derived CDR1 and CDR2 are SGHTA and FQGNSA. V trimming: 3 bases; J trimming: 3 bases; junction bases outside the gene matches: 5. The CDR3 is CASSFRAGHYEQYF. The CDR3 bases are TGTGCCAGCAGCTTCAGAGCGGGGCACTACGAGCAGTACTTC.

CDR3 DNA sequence: TGTGCCAGCAGCCCTAGGGCAGGTTTTAGCGGGATGAACACCGGGGAGCTGTTTTTT. It codes for CASSPRAGFSGMNTGELFF. V and J are TRBV13 and TRBJ2-2; 8 positions match TRBD2. CDR1 is PRHDT and CDR2 is FYEKMQ in the germline V gene (reference sequence). The CDR3 extends over 19 amino acids. V lost 5 bases and J lost 1; bases outside the gene matches: 15.

This chain joins TRBV6-1 and TRBJ2-4; 8 bases are a match to TRBD2. V shed 9 bases, J shed 0 bases, and the junction held 4 bases outside the gene matches. The CDR3 length is 14 residues. CDR1 and CDR2 (germline): MNHNS, SASEGT. As DNA, the CDR3 is TGTGCCAGGGCGGGAGGACTAGCCAAAAACATTCAGTACTTC. Translated, it gives CARAGGLAKNIQYF.

The chain links TRBV29-1 to TRBJ2-5; 8 bases match TRBD2. V shed 4 bases, J shed 4 bases, and the junction held 8 bases outside the gene matches. CDR1 SQVTM and CDR2 ANQGSEA come from the germline V gene. CDR3 size: 14 residues. The CDR3 nucleotides read TGCAGCGTTGGCGTAGCGAGCGGGGGAGAGACCCAGTACTTC. The encoded protein is CSVGVASGGETQYF. Full variable domain (remainder filled in from reference TRBV29-1 and TRBJ2-5): SAVISQKPSRDICQRGTSLTIQCQVDSQVTMMFWYRQQPGQSLTLIATANQGSEATYESGFVIDKFPISRPNLTFSTLTVSNMSPEDSSIYLCSVGVASGGETQYFGPGTRLLVL.

In DNA form, the CDR3 reads TGTGCCAGCAGCCCCCAGCGGGCCTACAATGAGCAGTTCTTC. This sequence encodes CASSPQRAYNEQFF. This chain joins TRBV7-8 and TRBJ2-1; a weak D match, TRBD2 (6 bases). Germline CDR1 reads SGHVS; CDR2 reads FQNEAQ. V lost 5 bases, J lost 2 bases, and 10 bases lay in between. CDR3 length: 14 amino acids.

The chain has TRBV18 and TRBJ2-7; the match to TRBD2 covers 8 bases. Trimming removed 3 bases from V and 1 base from J; junction bases left unmatched: 5. The CDR3 loop spans 15 amino acids. Per the germline V gene, CDR1 is KGHSH and CDR2 is LQKENI. DNA of the CDR3: TGTGCCAGCTCACCCACTAGCGGACAATCCTACGAGCAGTACTTC. This gives the protein CASSPTSGQSYEQYF.

This rearrangement joins TRBV18 to TRBJ2-7; TRBD2 matches at 10 bases. Germline V gene data show CDR1 as KGHSH and CDR2 as LQKENI. With 5 bases clipped from V and 3 bases from J, the junction kept 10 bases outside the gene matches. The CDR3 runs to 16 residues. CDR3 nucleotide sequence: TGTGCCAGCTCAGTAAGAGGTCCTAGCGGGAGCTACGAGCAGTACTTC. Amino acid sequence: CASSVRGPSGSYEQYF.

The J gene is TRBJ2-5, the V gene TRBV29-1, with a possible D match to TRBD2 (7 bases). The length of the CDR3 is 13 residues. Trimming stripped 3 bases from V and 5 bases from J, with 13 bases between. Germline values: CDR1 SQVTM, CDR2 ANQGSEA. In DNA form, the CDR3 reads TGCAGCGTTGAGGGGGGGCGCATGGAGACCCAGTACTTC. It specifies CSVEGGRMETQYF.

The chain uses TRBV7-9 and TRBJ1-1; D is unresolved. The ends were cut back, 7 bases at V and 1 base at J, with 7 bases in the middle. The CDR3 covers 12 residues. Germline V gene sequence: CDR1 SEHNR, CDR2 FQNEAQ (reference sequence). The CDR3 DNA reads TGTGCCAGCAACTCCGAGAACACTGAAGCTTTCTTT. Protein product: CASNSENTEAFF.

This chain links TRBV2 with TRBJ2-3, with D perhaps matching TRBD1 or TRBD2 (5 bases each). The CDR3 has 13 residues. Per germline, CDR1 SNHLY and CDR2 FYNNEI. V was pared by 8 bases and J by 4 bases, with 13 bases between. The CDR3: CASRWQGADTQYF. CDR3 DNA: TGTGCCAGCCGTTGGCAGGGAGCAGATACGCAGTATTTT. Based on the CDR3 plus reference TRBV2 and TRBJ2-3, the full variable domain is EPEVTQTPSHQVTQMGQEVILRCVPISNHLYFYWYRQILGQKVEFLVSFYNNEISEKSEIFDDQFSVERPDGSNFTLKIRSTKLEDSAMYFCASRWQGADTQYFGPGTRLTVL.

The CDR3 region is CASSTPSGTASGANVLTF. Here the CDR3 DNA reads TGTGCCAGCAGCACCCCCTCCGGGACAGCCTCTGGGGCCAACGTCCTGACTTTC. The V call is TRBV4-2, the J call TRBJ2-6; 7 bases align to TRBD1. Trimming took 5 bases from V and 0 from J; bases not matched to a gene: 10. CDR1 and CDR2 (germline): LGHNA, YNFKEQ. The CDR3 is made up of 18 amino acids.

The chain uses TRBV4-1 and TRBJ2-2, with a possible D match to TRBD2 (6 bases). The CDR3 runs 16 residues. Deletions cut 4 bases from V and 0 bases from J, with 12 bases between. Germline assignment: CDR1 MGHRA and CDR2 YSYEKL. The DNA for the CDR3 is TGCGCCAGCAGCCTTACACGGGAGCCGAACACCGGGGAGCTGTTTTTT. Translation: CASSLTREPNTGELFF.